What follows are 11 T cell receptor beta chains derived from one specimen sequenced in a study of control samples from healthy donors and cancer patients. Clones were read by immunoSEQ multiplex PCR, and TCRdb kept only the in-frame ones, dropping some. Seen here are 150,000 to 200,000 clones, just over 90% observed once, and the top ten hold roughly 1.5%. Sequencing used blood. The receptors come from a man aged 25 to 45 in good health.

This sequence joins TRBV6-6 and TRBJ1-1; unclear D gene. Trimming pared 6 bases from V and 0 bases from J, leaving 11 bases between. Germline CDR1 and CDR2: MNHNY and SVGAGI (reference sequence). This CDR3 region has 14 residues. Here the CDR3 DNA reads TGTGCCAGCAGGCGGGGTGATTTGAACACTGAAGCTTTCTTT. It yields the protein CASRRGDLNTEAFF.

This clone has a handful of counts. V and J are TRBV15 and TRBJ1-4, with no clear D. The CDR3 length is 14 residues. V lost 0 bases and J lost 8, with 10 bases in between. CDR1 and CDR2 from the germline V gene are LNHNV and YYDKDF (reference sequence). The CDR3 DNA follows: TGTGCCACCAGCAGAGACCGGACCTCGGAAAAACTGTTTTTT. Residues: CATSRDRTSEKLFF.

The chain recombines TRBV5-4 with TRBJ2-3; 12 bases agree with TRBD2. V gave up 4 bases and J gave up 5 bases; unmatched junction bases: 5. Germline V gives CDR1 SGHNT, CDR2 YYREEE (reference sequence). This CDR3 is built from 15 residues. DNA of the CDR3: TGTGCCAGCAGCCGGACTAGCGGGATGGGAGATACGCAGTATTTT. The encoded protein is CASSRTSGMGDTQYF.

V usage is TRBV7-9 and J usage is TRBJ2-7; the match to TRBD1 covers 7 bases. CDR3 length equals 15 residues. Germline trimming cut 5 bases from V and 4 bases from J; bases unmatched to any gene: 11. Germline values: CDR1 SEHNR, CDR2 FQNEAQ (reference sequence). The CDR3 here is CASSPQGLGVYEQYF. In DNA, the CDR3 is TGTGCCAGCAGCCCACAGGGGCTTGGGGTTTACGAGCAGTACTTC.

The chain employs TRBV30 and TRBJ2-2, with D perhaps given as TRBD1 or TRBD2 (5 bases each). Germline V lookup: CDR1 GTSNPN, CDR2 SVGIG (reference sequence). The V gene lost 1 base and the J gene lost 3 bases, with 12 bases spanning the gap. The CDR3 covers 15 residues. CDR3: CAWSGRGSYTGELFF. The DNA for the CDR3 is TGTGCCTGGAGTGGCCGGGGCTCCTACACCGGGGAGCTGTTTTTT.

This rearrangement joins TRBV29-1 to TRBJ2-5; 9 bases are shared with TRBD2. Germline CDR1 and CDR2: SQVTM and ANQGSEA. The V and J ends lost 7 bases and 9 bases, in that order; junction bases with no gene match: 15. This CDR3 comprises 14 residues. The CDR3, as DNA: TGCAGCGCTAGGGGACTAGCCCCCTCCAGGGCCCAGTACTTC. Amino acid sequence: CSARGLAPSRAQYF.

The rearrangement uses TRBV21-1 and TRBJ1-1; the DNA was not compared with TRBD1, the D call given in the table. TRBV21-1 is a pseudogene. This CDR3 spans 16 amino acids. The CDR3 loop reads CASGGGQGAGDTEAFF. In DNA, the CDR3 is TGTGCCAGCGGGGGCGGACAGGGGGCTGGGGACACTGAAGCTTTCTTT.

The chain couples TRBV27 to TRBJ1-1; a possible D gene is TRBD1 (5 bases). Germline V gives CDR1 MNHEY, CDR2 SMNVEV (reference sequence). Deletions cut 3 bases from V and 4 bases from J, with 9 bases between. This CDR3 has 13 amino acids. The CDR3 coding sequence is TGTGCCAGCAGTTTGGGGGACGCCACTGAAGCTTTCTTT. Translated, it gives CASSLGDATEAFF.

The chain combines TRBV6-5 with TRBJ1-1, with a tentative D call TRBD1 (5 bases). Trimming removed 5 bases from V and 1 base from J, with 5 bases in between. The CDR3 extends over 12 amino acids. Germline V lookup: CDR1 MNHEY, CDR2 SVGAGI. Here the CDR3 DNA reads TGTGCCAGCAGTCAGGGGAACACTGAAGCTTTCTTT. Its protein product is CASSQGNTEAFF.

The rearrangement joins TRBV2 to TRBJ1-2; the D is unclear. CDR3 length equals 14 residues. Germline CDR1 reads SNHLY; CDR2 reads FYNNEI. Deletions cut 3 bases from V and 0 bases from J, with 8 bases between. CDR3: CASSEGKANYGYTF. In nucleotides, the CDR3 is TGTGCCAGCAGTGAGGGTAAAGCTAACTATGGCTACACCTTC.

The chain has TRBV9 and TRBJ1-3; perhaps TRBD1 as D (5 bases). Germline V CDR1 and CDR2: SGDLS, YYNGEE. Deletions cut 4 bases from V and 0 bases from J, with 14 bases between. The CDR3 has 16 residues. The CDR3 region is CASSSTGTASGNTIYF. The CDR3 DNA follows: TGTGCCAGCAGCTCCACAGGAACGGCCTCTGGAAACACCATATATTTT.